The text below deals with one TCR beta chain. The antigen remains unidentified. This sample is drawn from a study of vaccination effects on CD4 cells after COVID-19. Study as a whole: Samples that were drawn after vaccination came a median of 72 days after the second dose.

Antigen-specific CD4+ T cell clonotypes were called by their expansion after viral peptide-pool culture in ViraFEST. The culture ran for roughly ten days before CD4+ T cells were isolated. Participants were vaccinated with two doses of either the BNT162b2 or mRNA-1273 vaccine. Recipients of the vaccine had no prior SARS-CoV-2 infection and negative nucleocapsid antibodies. On day 3 and again on day 7, half the medium was replaced with IL-2 medium. Clones were sequenced by immunoSEQ multiplex PCR, and TCRdb holds only the in-frame ones, with some missing. There are roughly 34,000 clones in the sample; 82% occur only once, and roughly 1.6% lies in the top ten. Trimming stripped 0 bases from V and 5 bases from J, with 8 bases between. Looked up from germline, CDR1 is SGHKS and CDR2 is YYEKEE (reference sequence). The CDR3 has 13 amino acids.

The TCR sequence derives from a human donor who received a COVID-19 vaccine. Some clones in this sample may be carry-over from other donors' samples. The sequencing here drew on CD4+ T cells from PBMCs cultured with HCoV-NL63 spike peptides, taken after COVID-19 vaccination. This chain connects TRBV5-5 to TRBJ1-1, with D hard to call. Here the CDR3 reads CASSLEGQTEAFF. CDR3 nucleotides: TGTGCCAGCAGCTTGGAAGGTCAAACTGAAGCTTTCTTT.